A selection of T cell receptor beta chains follows, all from one sample in a study of T cells after somatic rescue of genetic block. Profiled with immunoSEQ multiplex PCR; TCRdb holds only in-frame clones, not every one. Of about 120,000 clones in the sample, 90% to 95% are singletons; the top ten hold about 1.5%. The sample taken for sequencing was peripheral blood mononuclear cells (PBMCs). Receptors originate from a woman between 18 and 29 years old. Each CDR3 is given with its conserved first and last residue. The order of the fields is D gene, J gene, clone size, V gene, CDR3 protein. A D gene is named only where the DNA matches it firmly. Clone sizes are given selectively: once, few, many, or a class where the clone is expanded.

d_gene: .
j_gene: TRBJ2-2
abundance: .
v_gene: TRBV7-3
CDR3aa: CASSLGGPNTGELFF

d_gene: TRBD1
j_gene: TRBJ2-7
abundance: .
v_gene: TRBV11-3
CDR3aa: CASSPGQAYEQYF

d_gene: .
j_gene: TRBJ1-2
abundance: once
v_gene: TRBV27
CDR3aa: CASRGGAGPSGFYGYTF

d_gene: .
j_gene: TRBJ1-5
abundance: .
v_gene: TRBV9
CDR3aa: CASSATGNQPQHF

d_gene: TRBD1
j_gene: TRBJ2-5
abundance: once
v_gene: TRBV6-1
CDR3aa: CASSEVGQGQETQYF

d_gene: TRBD1
j_gene: TRBJ1-6
abundance: .
v_gene: TRBV29-1
CDR3aa: CSARDSSSYNSPLHF

d_gene: .
j_gene: TRBJ1-2
abundance: .
v_gene: TRBV25-1
CDR3aa: CASSQTDNYGYTF

d_gene: .
j_gene: TRBJ2-7
abundance: .
v_gene: TRBV5-4
CDR3aa: CASSLAGSVYEQYF

d_gene: .
j_gene: TRBJ1-1
abundance: once
v_gene: TRBV4-2
CDR3aa: CASSQEWQIPSLEAFF

d_gene: TRBD1
j_gene: TRBJ1-2
abundance: once
v_gene: TRBV2
CDR3aa: CASTDRTGGGNYGYTF

d_gene: .
j_gene: TRBJ2-3
abundance: once
v_gene: TRBV4-1
CDR3aa: CASSQGLASTDTQYF

d_gene: .
j_gene: TRBJ1-6
abundance: .
v_gene: TRBV9
CDR3aa: CASSVGGDNSPLHF

d_gene: TRBD1
j_gene: TRBJ1-1
abundance: .
v_gene: TRBV19
CDR3aa: CASMGQGTMNTEAFF

d_gene: .
j_gene: TRBJ1-2
abundance: once
v_gene: TRBV29-1
CDR3aa: CSARDGNYGYTF

d_gene: TRBD1
j_gene: TRBJ1-1
abundance: .
v_gene: TRBV6-5
CDR3aa: CASSYQGDRGTEAFF

d_gene: .
j_gene: TRBJ1-5
abundance: .
v_gene: TRBV12-5
CDR3aa: CASGLRQGGNNQPQHF

d_gene: .
j_gene: TRBJ1-2
abundance: .
v_gene: TRBV27
CDR3aa: CASSSRTVANYGYTF

d_gene: .
j_gene: TRBJ1-1
abundance: .
v_gene: TRBV19
CDR3aa: CASRDAGLGTEAFF

d_gene: TRBD1
j_gene: TRBJ1-2
abundance: .
v_gene: TRBV5-4
CDR3aa: CASRTGGAYGYTF

d_gene: .
j_gene: TRBJ1-5
abundance: .
v_gene: TRBV27
CDR3aa: CASSLSLTGVQHF

d_gene: .
j_gene: TRBJ1-2
abundance: once
v_gene: TRBV10-3
CDR3aa: CAISEGLRGYTF

d_gene: .
j_gene: TRBJ1-2
abundance: .
v_gene: TRBV13
CDR3aa: CASSQKAAGKRRGEGRNPF

d_gene: .
j_gene: TRBJ2-1
abundance: once
v_gene: TRBV6-5
CDR3aa: CASSQPSYNEQFF

d_gene: .
j_gene: TRBJ1-3
abundance: .
v_gene: TRBV4-1
CDR3aa: CASSPLNVMAGNTIYF

d_gene: TRBD1
j_gene: TRBJ1-6
abundance: .
v_gene: TRBV30
CDR3aa: CAVSTGGSSPLHF

d_gene: TRBD1
j_gene: TRBJ1-2
abundance: .
v_gene: TRBV2
CDR3aa: CAIERDRYGYTF

d_gene: TRBD1
j_gene: TRBJ1-2
abundance: .
v_gene: TRBV28
CDR3aa: CASSLDRALYGYTF

d_gene: .
j_gene: TRBJ2-5
abundance: .
v_gene: TRBV7-2
CDR3aa: CASSLSVAVAGETQYF

d_gene: .
j_gene: TRBJ1-2
abundance: .
v_gene: TRBV14
CDR3aa: CASSLGRGGYTF

d_gene: .
j_gene: TRBJ2-3
abundance: .
v_gene: TRBV2
CDR3aa: CASSLTDTQYF

d_gene: TRBD1
j_gene: TRBJ1-1
abundance: once
v_gene: TRBV6-5
CDR3aa: CASRAGGLNTEAFF

d_gene: TRBD1
j_gene: TRBJ2-7
abundance: .
v_gene: TRBV2
CDR3aa: CASSTITGGEYEQYF

d_gene: TRBD2
j_gene: TRBJ2-1
abundance: .
v_gene: TRBV25-1
CDR3aa: CASRTSGNNEQFF

d_gene: .
j_gene: TRBJ2-3
abundance: .
v_gene: TRBV7-9
CDR3aa: CASSFVGDHPGDTQYF